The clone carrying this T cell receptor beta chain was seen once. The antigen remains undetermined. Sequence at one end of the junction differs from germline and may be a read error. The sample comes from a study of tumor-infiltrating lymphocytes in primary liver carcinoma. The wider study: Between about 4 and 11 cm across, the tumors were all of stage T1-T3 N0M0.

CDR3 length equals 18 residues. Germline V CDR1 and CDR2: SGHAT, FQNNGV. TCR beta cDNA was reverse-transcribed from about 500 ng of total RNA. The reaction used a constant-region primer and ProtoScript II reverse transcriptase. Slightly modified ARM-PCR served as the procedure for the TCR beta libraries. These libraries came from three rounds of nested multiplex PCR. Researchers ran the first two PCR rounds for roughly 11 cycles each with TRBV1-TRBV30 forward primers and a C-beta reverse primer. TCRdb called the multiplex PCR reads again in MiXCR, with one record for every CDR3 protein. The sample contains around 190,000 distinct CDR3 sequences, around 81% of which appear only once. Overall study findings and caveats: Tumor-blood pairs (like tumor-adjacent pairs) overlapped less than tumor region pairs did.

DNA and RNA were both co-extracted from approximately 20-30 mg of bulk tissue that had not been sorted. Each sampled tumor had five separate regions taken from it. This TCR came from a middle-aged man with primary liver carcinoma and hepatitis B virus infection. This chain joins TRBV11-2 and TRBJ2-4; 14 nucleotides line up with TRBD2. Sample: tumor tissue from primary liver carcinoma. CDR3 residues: CAGSSPGLAGVGKNIQYF. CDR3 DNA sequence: TGTGCCGGCAGCTCACCGGGACTAGCGGGAGTAGGCAAAAACATTCAGTATTTC. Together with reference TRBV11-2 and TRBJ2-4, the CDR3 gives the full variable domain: EAGVAQSPRYKIIEKRQSVAFWCNPISGHATLYWYQQILGQGPKLLIQFQNNGVVDDSQLPKDRFSAERLKGVDSTLKIQPAKLEDSAVYLCAGSSPGLAGVGKNIQYFGAGTRLSVL.